The present TCR beta chain was sequenced within a study of PD-L1 blockade in urothelial cancer (dated by TCRdb to about 2017). The study in broad terms: All patients started therapy at some point between 2014 and 2016 and received atezolizumab 1,200 mg intravenously every 3 weeks. About 85% of the roughly 29 patients were males with bladder-origin urothelial cancer, and 18 of 29 reported a prior smoking history. Patients had an ECOG performance status of 0 or 1 and had received between 0 and 3 prior chemotherapy regimens. Blood samples were analyzed at 3 weeks after treatment start (second dose) and at 6 weeks after treatment start. A median of roughly 140,000 T cells and 83,000 or so unique TCRs was obtained from blood samples, and a median clonality of approximately 0.08 was observed. The study was an exploratory multi-omic analysis of somatic, immune and clinical correlates of response to PD-L1 blockade with atezolizumab in urothelial cancer. Pretreatment tumor samples, along with matched peripheral blood collected serially before and after atezolizumab treatment, underwent TCR sequencing. Durable clinical benefit meant progression-free survival longer than 6 months, and TCR features were also tested against progression-free and overall survival. In the same patients, pretreatment tumors underwent whole exome sequencing and RNA sequencing in addition to TCR sequencing. Fewer than ten patients reached durable clinical benefit, while about 20 patients did not. Pretreatment blood TCR-seq was available for about 27 patients, at least one posttreatment blood collection was obtained for about 25 patients, and tumor TCR-seq was available for about 25 patients.

Synthetic TCR analog templates were spiked into each PCR to estimate absolute template abundance from read counts. Using the immunoSEQ assay, TCRbeta CDR3 regions were amplified from genomic DNA with bias-controlled V and J gene primers. Rearranged TCRbeta segments were sequenced at approximately 20X coverage. In the original analysis: Clustering was used to correct sequencing errors, and CDR3s were annotated against IMGT to assign V, D and J genes. Downstream analyses used only productive TCRbeta rearrangements, leaving out any out-of-frame or stop-codon sequences. To compute clonality, Shannon entropy was normalized by the log of the number of unique productive sequences and then subtracted from one. Clones differing between time points or between blood and tumor were identified using Fisher's exact test with Benjamini-Hochberg correction, with an adjusted p below 0.01 applied as the threshold. This is the immuneACCESS table as TCRdb keeps it, with only in-frame sequences that have V and J called. A part of the clones is gone; compared with another copy, unresolved V genes explain less than half, and the rest is unexplained. V and J calls and clone size follow that table, whereas D and trimming were derived from the DNA. The sample table records almost 50,000 clones; about 80% of these occur just once. The top ten clones comprise 2.5% to 3.5% of the sample.

As encoded in the germline V gene, CDR1 is SNHLY while CDR2 is FYNNEI. The CDR3 contains 11 residues, cysteine and phenylalanine counted. The DNA shown is the 33-base CDR3, in frame from base 1. The germline ends are 10 bases apart after V is trimmed by 10 bases and J by 7 bases. Overall results and qualifications from the work: A pretreatment peripheral blood TCR clonality below the median was linked to improved progression-free and overall survival. Small sample size (n ≈ 27) and many exploratory analyses mean the results are intended to be hypothesis-generating. At 3 weeks after the start of treatment, tumor-associated TCR clones in peripheral blood had expanded more in patients with durable benefit (n ≈ 24, p = 0.022).

The intended sense of this specimen's time point label: pretreatment peripheral blood. The cohort comprised roughly 30 patients with locally advanced or metastatic urothelial carcinoma treated at Memorial Sloan Kettering on a trial protocol. Peripheral blood mononuclear cells were collected from each patient pretreatment and during treatment, giving between 1 and 8 total time points per patient. The Qiagen DNeasy Blood extraction kit was used to purify genomic DNA from total PBMCs and tumor samples. PBMCs were collected pretreatment and during treatment, and were isolated and stored as previously described. To note about this clone: It has no known antigen specificity. No clone much larger than this one lies a single base away; base qualities are absent.

The sequence came from an older man with urothelial cancer. The specimen was PBMCs, collected around atezolizumab (anti-PD-L1) treatment. The chain joins TRBV2 to TRBJ1-4; no D gene is confidently identified. The CDR3 is CAILYSEKLFF. The nucleotides are TGTGCCATCTTATATAGTGAAAAACTGTTTTTT. This CDR3, with the reference TRBV2 and TRBJ1-4 proteins standing in past its ends, gives the full variable domain EPEVTQTPSHQVTQMGQEVILRCVPISNHLYFYWYRQILGQKVEFLVSFYNNEISEKSEIFDDQFSVERPDGSNFTLKIRSTKLEDSAMYFCAILYSEKLFFGSGTQLSVL.